This TCR beta chain was observed in a study of T cells in Graves' hyperthyroidism and ophthalmopathy (dated by TCRdb to about 2019). As for the study more broadly: Peripheral blood samples were taken at initial diagnosis, before any treatment was given. According to the paper, TCR Vbeta CDR3 sequencing was carried out on 120 to 150 peripheral blood samples, which came from 40 to 45 ophthalmopathy, fewer than 80 hyperthyroidism and roughly 17 progressor patients. To identify distinguishing TCR V-J signatures, a discovery cohort of around 100 patients was used, comprising 43 with Graves' ophthalmopathy and under 60 with stable Graves' hyperthyroidism. Once sampling was done, hyperthyroidism patients were given methimazole at a starting dose of 30 mg daily, whereas ophthalmopathy patients were given high-dose intravenous methylprednisolone. The 75 to 100 discovery patients were divided at random into training and test sets in a 7:3 ratio. An independent validation cohort of around 20 hyperthyroidism patients and approximately 15 patients who later progressed to ophthalmopathy tested prospective prediction of ophthalmopathy. Thyroid tissue and blood T-cell repertoires from several Graves' hyperthyroidism patients were also compared in the study. What the research found in general, with its limitations: Ophthalmopathy was separated from stable hyperthyroidism by a 13 V-J signature model, with around 90% sensitivity and about 81% specificity obtained in cross-validation and 80%/75% obtained in testing. Most expanded thyroid clonotypes (frequency above 0.001) were also found in blood, which suggests that blood repertoires may mirror thyroid immune responses. In validation, progression to ophthalmopathy was predicted by the model with roughly 71% sensitivity and roughly 72% specificity, a median of 6.5 months before onset. No statistical method was used to fix the sample size in advance, and group allocation was not hidden from the investigators.

This clonotype was detected a few times. Its antigen is unknown. Nothing much larger sits one base from this clone, and base qualities are not available. Amplification of TCR beta CDR3 regions was carried out from RNA transcripts. The first round of RT-PCR for the TCR CDR3 was performed with the HTBI primer set and the Qiagen OneStep RT-PCR kit. The libraries were constructed in a second round of multiplex PCR and then size-selected and purified. The libraries were sequenced on an Illumina HiSeq2000 using paired-end 100 bp reads. For the original study's pipeline: Raw data were processed with SOAPnuke, discarding reads with adapters, uncalled bases, mean Phred below 15, or no exact constant-primer or identifier match. COPE v1.2.5 was used to merge high-quality paired reads, and clonotypes were defined as unique nucleotide sequences. MiTCR v1.1 was used to align the clonotypes against IMGT TRBV, TRBD and TRBJ reference segments. The analysis was restricted to V-J combinations with a frequency above 0.0001, which together covered around 99% of the repertoires. A TCS score was defined as the ratio of F50 (clonal expansion) to E x V (chaos), with BLOSUM62-based TCRdist applied between CDR3 peptides within each V-J. Welch's t-statistics and random forest reduced around 510 V-J features to roughly 13, which were used in a naive Bayes classifier (R e1071). TCRdb reworked the public reads: Q25 trimming with fastp, MiXCR clone assembly, productive beta chains retained. One record per CDR3 amino acid sequence lists the most common genes and DNA. TCRdb assigned the V and J calls; the authors' analysis was not used. Across this sample there are some 370,000 distinct CDR3 sequences, with about an eighth seen only once. Of the sample, 28% is held by the ten largest clones.

Ophthalmopathy patients had moderately to severely active disease, with a Clinical Activity Score of 3 or more, a NOSPECS grade of 4 or more, and a disease duration of less than 3 months. Exclusion was applied to patients with uncontrolled infections, other autoimmune diseases, pregnancy or lactation. Diagnoses were established on the basis of clinical symptoms, serum thyroxine and TRAb, thyroid ultrasound, and orbital computed tomography. PBMCs were isolated from about 10 ml of fresh peripheral blood by Ficoll-Paque density gradient centrifugation. Trizol reagent was used to extract total RNA, and RNA quality was then checked on an Agilent 2100 Bioanalyzer. V lost 5 bases and J lost 4 bases; the stretch between them is 17 bases long. Including the terminal cysteine and phenylalanine, the CDR3 comprises 15 residues. The entry retains the CDR3 DNA only, 45 bases that are in frame from base 1. CDR1 and CDR2 are read off the germline V gene (reference sequence) as LNHDA and SQIVND.

This chain is built from TRBV19 and TRBJ2-5; the best D guess is TRBD2, with 6 bases matching. The sample taken for sequencing was blood. This TCR came from a man between 45 and 60 years old with Graves' ophthalmopathy. CDR3 region: CASSPQTWGGETQYF. The DNA reads TGTGCCAGTAGTCCACAGACTTGGGGAGGAGAGACCCAGTACTTC.